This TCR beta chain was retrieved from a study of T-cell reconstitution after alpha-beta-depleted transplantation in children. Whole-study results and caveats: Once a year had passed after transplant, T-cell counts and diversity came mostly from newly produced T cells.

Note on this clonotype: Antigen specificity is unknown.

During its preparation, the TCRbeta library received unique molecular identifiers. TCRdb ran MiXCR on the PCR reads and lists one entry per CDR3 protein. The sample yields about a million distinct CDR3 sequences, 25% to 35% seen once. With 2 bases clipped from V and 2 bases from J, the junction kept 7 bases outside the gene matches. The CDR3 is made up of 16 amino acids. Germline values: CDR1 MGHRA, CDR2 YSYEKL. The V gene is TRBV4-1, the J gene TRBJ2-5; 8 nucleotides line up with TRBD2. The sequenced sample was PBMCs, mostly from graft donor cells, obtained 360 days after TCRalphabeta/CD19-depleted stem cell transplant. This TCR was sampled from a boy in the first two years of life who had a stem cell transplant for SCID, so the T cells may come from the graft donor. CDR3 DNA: TGCGCCAGCAGCCAACCGACTAGCGTGGGGCAAGAGACCCAGTACTTC. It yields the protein CASSQPTSVGQETQYF.